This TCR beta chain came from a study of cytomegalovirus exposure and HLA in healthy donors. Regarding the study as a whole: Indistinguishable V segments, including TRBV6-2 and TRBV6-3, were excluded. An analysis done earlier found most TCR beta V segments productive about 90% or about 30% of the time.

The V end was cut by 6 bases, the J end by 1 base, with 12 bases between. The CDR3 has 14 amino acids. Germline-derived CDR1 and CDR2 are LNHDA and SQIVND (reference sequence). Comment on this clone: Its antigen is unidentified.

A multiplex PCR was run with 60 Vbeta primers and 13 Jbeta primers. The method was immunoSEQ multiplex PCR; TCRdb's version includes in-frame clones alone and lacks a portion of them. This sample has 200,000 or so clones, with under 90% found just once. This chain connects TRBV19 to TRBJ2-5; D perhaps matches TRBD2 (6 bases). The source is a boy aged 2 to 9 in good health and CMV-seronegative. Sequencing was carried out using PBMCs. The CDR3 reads CASSPRGLQETQYF. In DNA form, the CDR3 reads TGTGCCAGTAGCCCCCGGGGACTCCAAGAGACCCAGTACTTC. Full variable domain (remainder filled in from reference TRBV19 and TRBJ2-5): DGGITQSPKYLFRKEGQNVTLSCEQNLNHDAMYWYRQDPGQGLRLIYYSQIVNDFQKGDIAEGYSVSREKKESFPLTVTSAQKNPTAFYLCASSPRGLQETQYFGPGTRLLVL.